This is a list of T cell receptor beta chains from one sample in a study of OX40 agonist ivuxolimab in advanced cancers. Clones were read by immunoSEQ multiplex PCR, and TCRdb kept only the in-frame ones, dropping some. In the table there are 56,000 or so clones, roughly 85% of which are singletons. This specimen consisted of CD4+ or CD8+ T cells sorted from blood, obtained in a trial of the OX40 agonist ivuxolimab. These receptors all come from an adult with an advanced solid tumor such as melanoma, head and neck, liver or kidney cancer. Both conserved end residues are part of each CDR3. D genes are given only for firm matches. Only some rows state a clone size, as once, few, many or a class for expanded clones.

J gene: TRBJ1-1
clone size: few
CDR3 length: 12
D gene: .
V gene: TRBV7-9
CDR3 protein: CASSWRDTEAFF
CDR3 DNA: TGTGCCAGCAGTTGGAGGGACACTGAAGCTTTCTTT

J gene: TRBJ2-5
clone size: .
CDR3 length: 17
D gene: .
V gene: TRBV4-1
CDR3 protein: CASSQDRSTRTQETQYF
CDR3 DNA: TGCGCCAGCAGCCAAGATCGGTCAACCCGAACCCAAGAGACCCAGTACTTC

J gene: TRBJ2-3
clone size: once
CDR3 length: 15
D gene: .
V gene: TRBV11-2
CDR3 protein: CASSGVGGGTDTQYF
CDR3 DNA: TGTGCCAGCAGCGGGGTTGGCGGAGGCACAGATACGCAGTATTTT

J gene: TRBJ1-6
clone size: once
CDR3 length: 14
D gene: .
V gene: TRBV7-3
CDR3 protein: CASSLGQTNSPLHF
CDR3 DNA: TGTGCCAGCAGTTTAGGACAGACAAATTCACCCCTCCACTTT

J gene: TRBJ1-1
clone size: .
CDR3 length: 14
D gene: .
V gene: TRBV11-3
CDR3 protein: CASSFPGRRTEAFF
CDR3 DNA: TGTGCCAGCAGCTTCCCGGGACGCAGAACTGAAGCTTTCTTT

J gene: TRBJ2-5
clone size: .
CDR3 length: 14
D gene: TRBD2
V gene: TRBV6-1
CDR3 protein: CASRLAGVGETQYF
CDR3 DNA: TGTGCCAGCAGATTAGCGGGGGTTGGAGAGACCCAGTACTTC

J gene: TRBJ1-5
clone size: .
CDR3 length: 15
D gene: .
V gene: TRBV4-2
CDR3 protein: CASSQDTSGDQPQHF
CDR3 DNA: TGTGCCAGCAGCCAAGATACCTCGGGGGATCAGCCCCAGCATTTT

J gene: TRBJ2-5
clone size: .
CDR3 length: 14
D gene: TRBD2
V gene: TRBV7-3
CDR3 protein: CASSLAGGQETQYF
CDR3 DNA: TGTGCCAGCAGCTTAGCGGGGGGACAAGAGACCCAGTACTTC

J gene: TRBJ2-7
clone size: .
CDR3 length: 16
D gene: .
V gene: TRBV5-1
CDR3 protein: CASSLAGGGRTYEQYF
CDR3 DNA: TGCGCCAGCAGCTTGGCCGGGGGAGGCAGAACCTACGAGCAGTACTTC

J gene: TRBJ1-4
clone size: .
CDR3 length: 15
D gene: .
V gene: TRBV7-9
CDR3 protein: CASSPRTAANEKLFF
CDR3 DNA: TGTGCCAGCAGCCCACGGACAGCAGCTAATGAAAAACTGTTTTTT

J gene: TRBJ2-1
clone size: .
CDR3 length: 14
D gene: .
V gene: TRBV10-3
CDR3 protein: CAISESETSVFGFF
CDR3 DNA: TGTGCCATCAGTGAGTCGGAGACCTCTGTTTTCGGGTTCTTC

J gene: TRBJ1-5
clone size: .
CDR3 length: 14
D gene: .
V gene: TRBV5-1
CDR3 protein: CASSPDGGLGAQHF
CDR3 DNA: TGCGCCAGCAGCCCGGACGGCGGGTTGGGGGCCCAGCATTTT

J gene: TRBJ1-2
clone size: .
CDR3 length: 12
D gene: .
V gene: TRBV28
CDR3 protein: CASSAGPYGYTF
CDR3 DNA: TGTGCCAGCAGTGCGGGACCCTATGGCTACACCTTC

J gene: TRBJ2-2
clone size: .
CDR3 length: 15
D gene: TRBD2
V gene: TRBV25-1
CDR3 protein: CASTEAGLGTGELFF
CDR3 DNA: TGTGCCAGCACAGAAGCGGGGCTCGGCACCGGGGAGCTGTTTTTT

J gene: TRBJ1-3
clone size: .
CDR3 length: 17
D gene: .
V gene: TRBV7-8
CDR3 protein: CASSLLPGGAGGNTIYF
CDR3 DNA: TGTGCCAGCAGCTTACTCCCCGGAGGGGCCGGTGGAAACACCATATATTTT

J gene: TRBJ1-2
clone size: .
CDR3 length: 12
D gene: .
V gene: TRBV7-2
CDR3 protein: CASSDGTYGYTF
CDR3 DNA: TGTGCCAGCAGTGACGGAACCTATGGCTACACCTTC

J gene: TRBJ2-7
clone size: .
CDR3 length: 15
D gene: TRBD2
V gene: TRBV5-1
CDR3 protein: CASSLGGGPSYEQYF
CDR3 DNA: TGCGCCAGCAGCTTAGGCGGGGGGCCTTCCTACGAGCAGTACTTC

J gene: TRBJ2-3
clone size: .
CDR3 length: 13
D gene: .
V gene: TRBV7-2
CDR3 protein: CASSGGRGGTQYF
CDR3 DNA: TGTGCCAGCAGCGGGGGAAGGGGAGGTACGCAGTATTTT

J gene: TRBJ1-6
clone size: .
CDR3 length: 17
D gene: TRBD1
V gene: TRBV28
CDR3 protein: CASSRHPPGQANSPLHF
CDR3 DNA: TGTGCCAGCAGTCGTCATCCGCCGGGACAGGCGAATTCACCCCTCCACTTT

J gene: TRBJ1-1
clone size: .
CDR3 length: 13
D gene: .
V gene: TRBV2
CDR3 protein: CANPAGEYTEAFF
CDR3 DNA: TGTGCCAACCCGGCGGGGGAGTACACTGAAGCTTTCTTT

J gene: TRBJ2-7
clone size: .
CDR3 length: 15
D gene: .
V gene: TRBV7-2
CDR3 protein: CASSLSGRATNEQYF
CDR3 DNA: TGTGCCAGCAGCTTAAGTGGCAGGGCAACGAACGAGCAGTACTTC

J gene: TRBJ2-5
clone size: .
CDR3 length: 16
D gene: TRBD2
V gene: TRBV2
CDR3 protein: CASSVMSGGGQETQYF
CDR3 DNA: TGTGCCAGCAGTGTGATGAGCGGGGGGGGGCAAGAGACCCAGTACTTC

J gene: TRBJ1-4
clone size: .
CDR3 length: 13
D gene: .
V gene: TRBV10-3
CDR3 protein: CAISGHFNEKLFF
CDR3 DNA: TGTGCCATCTCCGGTCACTTTAATGAAAAACTGTTTTTT

J gene: TRBJ2-7
clone size: .
CDR3 length: 13
D gene: .
V gene: TRBV21-1
CDR3 protein: CASSKYSSYEQYF
CDR3 DNA: TGTGCCAGCAGCAAATACAGCTCCTACGAGCAGTACTTC

J gene: TRBJ1-3
clone size: .
CDR3 length: 15
D gene: .
V gene: TRBV30
CDR3 protein: CAWSVDTGSGNTIYF
CDR3 DNA: TGTGCCTGGAGTGTAGACACTGGATCTGGAAACACCATATATTTT

J gene: TRBJ2-7
clone size: .
CDR3 length: 13
D gene: TRBD2
V gene: TRBV11-3
CDR3 protein: CASRLAGNYEQYF
CDR3 DNA: TGTGCCAGCCGACTAGCGGGGAACTACGAGCAGTACTTC

J gene: TRBJ1-3
clone size: once
CDR3 length: 14
D gene: .
V gene: TRBV6-4
CDR3 protein: CASSPDRTGNTIYF
CDR3 DNA: TGTGCCAGCAGTCCCGACCGGACTGGAAACACCATATATTTT

J gene: TRBJ2-1
clone size: .
CDR3 length: 16
D gene: TRBD2
V gene: TRBV7-2
CDR3 protein: CASSLVTSGGRNEQFF
CDR3 DNA: TGTGCCAGCAGCTTAGTGACTAGCGGGGGGCGAAATGAGCAGTTCTTC

J gene: TRBJ2-1
clone size: few
CDR3 length: 18
D gene: TRBD2
V gene: TRBV10-3
CDR3 protein: CATYGTSGGGGGYNEQFF
CDR3 DNA: TGTGCCACCTACGGGACTAGCGGGGGTGGCGGGGGTTACAATGAGCAGTTCTTC

J gene: TRBJ2-5
clone size: .
CDR3 length: 12
D gene: .
V gene: TRBV7-9
CDR3 protein: CASLGLGETQYF
CDR3 DNA: TGTGCCAGCCTGGGCTTGGGAGAGACCCAGTACTTC

J gene: TRBJ1-1
clone size: .
CDR3 length: 15
D gene: .
V gene: TRBV9
CDR3 protein: CASSVGGNLNTEAFF
CDR3 DNA: TGTGCCAGCAGCGTAGGGGGCAACTTGAACACTGAAGCTTTCTTT

J gene: TRBJ1-2
clone size: .
CDR3 length: 14
D gene: .
V gene: TRBV10-3
CDR3 protein: CAISGLDGTYGYTF
CDR3 DNA: TGTGCCATCAGTGGGCTGGACGGAACCTATGGCTACACCTTC

J gene: TRBJ1-2
clone size: .
CDR3 length: 16
D gene: TRBD1
V gene: TRBV7-3
CDR3 protein: CASSSGTGGLSYGYTF
CDR3 DNA: TGTGCCAGCAGCTCCGGGACAGGGGGCTTGAGCTATGGCTACACCTTC

J gene: TRBJ1-2
clone size: .
CDR3 length: 14
D gene: .
V gene: TRBV7-9
CDR3 protein: CASSRGRSDYGYTF
CDR3 DNA: TGTGCCAGCAGCCGAGGAAGGAGTGACTATGGCTACACCTTC

J gene: TRBJ2-1
clone size: .
CDR3 length: 14
D gene: .
V gene: TRBV7-9
CDR3 protein: CASSLDSSYNEQFF
CDR3 DNA: TGTGCCAGCAGCTTGGACAGCTCCTACAATGAGCAGTTCTTC

J gene: TRBJ2-7
clone size: .
CDR3 length: 12
D gene: .
V gene: TRBV7-9
CDR3 protein: CASSPRQAEQYF
CDR3 DNA: TGTGCCAGCAGCCCGCGACAGGCCGAGCAGTACTTC

J gene: TRBJ2-2
clone size: .
CDR3 length: 15
D gene: TRBD2
V gene: TRBV28
CDR3 protein: CASSQAGGVGGELFF
CDR3 DNA: TGTGCCAGCAGTCAAGCGGGGGGTGTCGGCGGGGAGCTGTTTTTT

J gene: TRBJ1-1
clone size: .
CDR3 length: 13
D gene: .
V gene: TRBV6-4
CDR3 protein: CASSESGNTEAFF
CDR3 DNA: TGTGCCAGCAGTGAATCAGGGAACACTGAAGCTTTCTTT

J gene: TRBJ1-5
clone size: few
CDR3 length: 13
D gene: TRBD1
V gene: TRBV28
CDR3 protein: CASSSQGDQPQHF
CDR3 DNA: TGTGCCAGCAGTTCACAGGGGGATCAGCCCCAGCATTTT

J gene: TRBJ2-7
clone size: once
CDR3 length: 13
D gene: .
V gene: TRBV6-1
CDR3 protein: CASSEYSSYEQYF
CDR3 DNA: TGTGCCAGCAGTGAGTACAGCTCCTACGAGCAGTACTTC

J gene: TRBJ2-5
clone size: .
CDR3 length: 12
D gene: .
V gene: TRBV10-3
CDR3 protein: CAIGQGQETQYF
CDR3 DNA: TGTGCCATCGGGCAGGGGCAAGAGACCCAGTACTTC

J gene: TRBJ1-2
clone size: .
CDR3 length: 14
D gene: .
V gene: TRBV7-2
CDR3 protein: CASSLAQTRSGYTF
CDR3 DNA: TGTGCCAGCAGCTTAGCCCAGACCCGTAGCGGCTACACCTTC

J gene: TRBJ1-4
clone size: .
CDR3 length: 15
D gene: TRBD1
V gene: TRBV13
CDR3 protein: CASSGRTGGYEKLFF
CDR3 DNA: TGTGCCAGCAGCGGCCGGACAGGAGGATACGAAAAACTGTTTTTT

J gene: TRBJ1-2
clone size: .
CDR3 length: 14
D gene: .
V gene: TRBV5-6
CDR3 protein: CASSLVGREDGYTF
CDR3 DNA: TGTGCCAGCAGCTTGGTAGGGAGGGAGGATGGCTACACCTTC

J gene: TRBJ1-1
clone size: .
CDR3 length: 14
D gene: .
V gene: TRBV7-9
CDR3 protein: CASNPPGNQGEAFF
CDR3 DNA: TGTGCCAGCAACCCCCCTGGCAATCAGGGTGAAGCTTTCTTT

J gene: TRBJ2-5
clone size: .
CDR3 length: 14
D gene: TRBD1
V gene: TRBV7-7
CDR3 protein: CASSQDTGVETQYF
CDR3 DNA: TGTGCTAGCAGCCAAGATACAGGGGTAGAGACCCAGTACTTC

J gene: TRBJ1-2
clone size: .
CDR3 length: 14
D gene: .
V gene: TRBV19
CDR3 protein: CASSIEFGYYGYTF
CDR3 DNA: TGTGCCAGTAGTATAGAGTTTGGGTACTATGGCTACACCTTC

J gene: TRBJ1-2
clone size: .
CDR3 length: 13
D gene: TRBD1
V gene: TRBV11-1
CDR3 protein: CASSSSTGGGHTF
CDR3 DNA: TGTGCCAGCAGCTCTTCGACAGGGGGCGGTCACACCTTC

J gene: TRBJ2-7
clone size: .
CDR3 length: 16
D gene: .
V gene: TRBV5-1
CDR3 protein: CASSLVGGQGFYEQYF
CDR3 DNA: TGCGCCAGCAGCTTGGTCGGGGGCCAGGGGTTCTACGAGCAGTACTTC

J gene: TRBJ1-1
clone size: few
CDR3 length: 13
D gene: .
V gene: TRBV11-3
CDR3 protein: CASSFSRGTEAFF
CDR3 DNA: TGTGCCAGCAGCTTTAGTCGAGGGACTGAAGCTTTCTTT

J gene: TRBJ1-6
clone size: .
CDR3 length: 15
D gene: .
V gene: TRBV11-1
CDR3 protein: CASSPGRLSDSPLHF
CDR3 DNA: TGTGCCAGCAGCCCAGGCAGGTTAAGCGATTCACCCCTCCACTTT

J gene: TRBJ2-1
clone size: .
CDR3 length: 18
D gene: TRBD2
V gene: TRBV4-1
CDR3 protein: CASSQDLGVAGEVNEQFF
CDR3 DNA: TGCGCCAGCAGCCAAGATCTGGGGGTAGCGGGGGAGGTCAATGAGCAGTTCTTC

J gene: TRBJ1-2
clone size: .
CDR3 length: 16
D gene: TRBD1
V gene: TRBV6-5
CDR3 protein: CASSYLSGTGGYGYTF
CDR3 DNA: TGTGCCAGCAGTTACCTCTCCGGAACAGGGGGCTATGGCTACACCTTC

J gene: TRBJ1-4
clone size: once
CDR3 length: 13
D gene: .
V gene: TRBV18
CDR3 protein: CASFLGENEKLFF
CDR3 DNA: TGTGCCAGCTTCCTGGGGGAGAATGAAAAACTGTTTTTT

J gene: TRBJ2-1
clone size: .
CDR3 length: 15
D gene: TRBD2
V gene: TRBV9
CDR3 protein: CASTADGGTYNEQFF
CDR3 DNA: TGTGCCAGCACGGCGGACGGGGGGACCTACAATGAGCAGTTCTTC

J gene: TRBJ2-7
clone size: .
CDR3 length: 17
D gene: .
V gene: TRBV11-3
CDR3 protein: CASSQQSRGDIAYEQYF
CDR3 DNA: TGTGCCAGCAGCCAACAATCCCGGGGGGACATTGCCTACGAGCAGTACTTC

J gene: TRBJ1-1
clone size: many
CDR3 length: 15
D gene: .
V gene: TRBV11-2
CDR3 protein: CASSFSFALNTEAFF
CDR3 DNA: TGTGCCAGCAGCTTTTCTTTCGCCTTGAACACTGAAGCTTTCTTT

J gene: TRBJ2-7
clone size: .
CDR3 length: 16
D gene: .
V gene: TRBV7-2
CDR3 protein: CASSLSLGGSSYEQYF
CDR3 DNA: TGTGCCAGCAGCTTATCATTAGGGGGATCCTCCTACGAGCAGTACTTC

J gene: TRBJ2-1
clone size: .
CDR3 length: 15
D gene: TRBD2
V gene: TRBV6-1
CDR3 protein: CASSWDGRSDGEQFF
CDR3 DNA: TGTGCCAGCAGTTGGGACGGGAGGTCGGATGGTGAGCAGTTCTTC